Following are 32 T cell receptor beta chains from one sample sequenced in a study of cytomegalovirus exposure and HLA in healthy donors. With 60 Vbeta and 13 Jbeta primers, the PCR was carried out. Assay used: immunoSEQ multiplex PCR; TCRdb lists only in-frame clones, some missing. The sample lists approximately 40,000 clones, about nine tenths occurring once. The sample taken for sequencing was PBMCs. Receptors originate from a middle-aged woman in good health and CMV-seropositive.

This clone was seen a single time. This chain joins TRBV27 and TRBJ2-4, with 11 bases lining up with TRBD1. The germline gives CDR1 MNHEY, CDR2 SMNVEV (reference sequence). Trimming took 5 bases from V and 8 from J; bases not matched to a gene: 8. This CDR3 region has 15 residues. The CDR3 coding sequence is TGTGCCAGCAGTGGAACCGGGACAGGGGGTGACATTCAGTACTTC. Translated: CASSGTGTGGDIQYF.

The V call is TRBV11-2, the J call TRBJ1-1; no reliable D call. Germline assignment: CDR1 SGHAT and CDR2 FQNNGV. V lost 5 bases, J lost 1 base, and 11 bases lay in between. The CDR3 is made up of 14 amino acids. CDR3 sequence reads: CASSAAPGNTEAFF. CDR3 coding DNA: TGTGCCAGCAGCGCAGCCCCGGGGAACACTGAAGCTTTCTTT. The full variable domain, completed using reference TRBV11-2 and TRBJ1-1, is EAGVAQSPRYKIIEKRQSVAFWCNPISGHATLYWYQQILGQGPKLLIQFQNNGVVDDSQLPKDRFSAERLKGVDSTLKIQPAKLEDSAVYLCASSAAPGNTEAFFGQGTRLTVV.

The chain is built from TRBV7-9 and TRBJ1-6; D possibly corresponds to TRBD1 (6 bases). Trimming removed 5 bases at V and 6 bases at J, with 11 bases between. CDR1 and CDR2 (germline): SEHNR, FQNEAQ (reference sequence). The length of the CDR3 is 14 residues. The CDR3 loop reads CASSAQGTNSPLHF. CDR3 coding DNA: TGTGCCAGCAGCGCACAGGGTACTAATTCACCCCTCCACTTT.

The rearrangement joins TRBV6-5 to TRBJ1-1; D remains unclear. Germline V gene sequence: CDR1 MNHEY, CDR2 SVGAGI. This CDR3 has 12 residues. V was pared by 5 bases and J by 0 bases, with 4 bases between. Here the CDR3 reads CASSNMNTEAFF. CDR3 coding DNA: TGTGCCAGCAGTAACATGAACACTGAAGCTTTCTTT.

CDR3 in DNA: TGTGCCAGCAGGACTAGCGGGGGAATGGAGACCCAGTACTTC. Translated: CASRTSGGMETQYF. The J gene is TRBJ2-5, the V gene TRBV2, with 12 bases fitting TRBD2. The CDR3 loop spans 14 amino acids. Germline trimming cut 6 bases from V and 5 bases from J; bases unmatched to any gene: 4. The germline CDR1 and CDR2 sequences are SNHLY and FYNNEI.

The rearrangement links TRBV4-2 to TRBJ2-2; D gene ambiguous. With 1 base removed from V and 1 base from J, the gap between germline ends came to 7 bases. Germline lookup yields CDR1 LGHNA and CDR2 YNFKEQ. The CDR3 has 15 residues. The CDR3 region has the DNA TGTGCCAGCAGCCAAGTTAGAGGGAACACCGGGGAGCTGTTTTTT. As protein: CASSQVRGNTGELFF.

The chain is built from TRBV15 and TRBJ1-2; TRBD1 might be the D (6 bases). Germline values: CDR1 LNHNV, CDR2 YYDKDF (reference sequence). This CDR3 is 14 amino acids long. The V end was cut by 5 bases, the J end by 5 bases, with 15 bases between. In DNA, the CDR3 is TGTGCCACCAGCGGGGACATCTTTGGGTATGGCTACACCTTC. Amino acid sequence: CATSGDIFGYGYTF.

The chain carries TRBV5-1 and TRBJ1-4; 8 nucleotides align to TRBD1. There are 15 residues in the CDR3. CDR1 is SGHRS, CDR2 YFSETQ, per germline. Losses at the gene ends were 4 bases for V and 2 bases for J; bases not matched to a gene: 4. The CDR3 DNA reads TGCGCCAGCAGCCCGGACAGGGCGACTAATGAAAAACTGTTTTTT. This gives the protein CASSPDRATNEKLFF.

The chain couples TRBV4-3 to TRBJ1-1, with D possibly TRBD1 on 5 matching bases. The V gene lost 0 bases and the J gene lost 4 bases, with 12 bases spanning the gap. This CDR3 is 15 amino acids long. Per germline, CDR1 LGHNA and CDR2 YSLEER. The CDR3 bases are TGCGCCAGCAGCCAAGATCCTCAGGGAAGCACTGAAGCTTTCTTT. The encoded protein is CASSQDPQGSTEAFF.

V is TRBV5-4 and J is TRBJ1-1, with 7 bases identical to TRBD1. Germline lookup yields CDR1 SGHNT and CDR2 YYREEE (reference sequence). Unmatched junction bases numbered 6, after V lost 6 bases and J lost 1 base. The CDR3 sequence is 14 residues long. CDR3 nucleotides: TGTGCCAGCACCTGGACAGGAACGAACACTGAAGCTTTCTTT. Translation: CASTWTGTNTEAFF.

The chain recombines TRBV9 with TRBJ2-5; tentatively, D is TRBD1 (6 bases). The CDR3 totals 14 residues. CDR1 SGDLS and CDR2 YYNGEE come from the germline V gene. V dropped 2 bases and J dropped 2 bases, with 10 bases sitting between them. The CDR3 loop is CASSVGGQQETQYF. The DNA of the CDR3 is TGTGCCAGCAGCGTGGGTGGACAGCAAGAGACCCAGTACTTC.

The table lists this clone with a few counts. The rearrangement uses TRBV5-1 and TRBJ1-6; D remains unclear. The germline CDR1 and CDR2 sequences are SGHRS and YFSETQ. The V gene lost 6 bases and the J gene lost 5 bases, with 6 bases spanning the gap. This CDR3 is built from 12 residues. CDR3 protein: CASKIDNSPLHF. The CDR3, as DNA: TGCGCCAGCAAAATCGATAATTCACCCCTCCACTTT. Supplemented by reference TRBV5-1 and TRBJ1-6, the full variable domain reads KAGVTQTPRYLIKTRGQQVTLSCSPISGHRSVSWYQQTPGQGLQFLFEYFSETQRNKGNFPGRFSGRQFSNSRSEMNVSTLELGDSALYLCASKIDNSPLHFGNGTRLTVT.

This chain joins TRBV13 and TRBJ2-5; possibly TRBD1 for D (6 bases). Judging by the DNA end, TRBJ2-7 fits better; the J call may be wrong. The length of the CDR3 is 13 residues. The germline V gene has CDR1 PRHDT and CDR2 FYEKMQ (reference sequence). The CDR3 reads CASSVTGSYEQYF. In nucleotides, the CDR3 is TGTGCCAGCAGCGTAACAGGGTCCTACGAGCAGTACTTC.

This clone turned up a few times. The J gene is TRBJ1-6, the V gene TRBV29-1; 7 bases are a match to TRBD1. V was clipped by 4 bases and J by 7 bases; unmatched bases: 7. The CDR3 length is 14 residues. Germline V CDR1 and CDR2: SQVTM, ANQGSEA. DNA of the CDR3: TGCAGCGTTGGCTCCGACAGGGAAAATTCACCCCTCCACTTT. As protein: CSVGSDRENSPLHF.

The chain combines TRBV28 with TRBJ2-7; 7 nucleotides line up with TRBD2. V shed 4 bases, J shed 7 bases, and the junction held 13 bases outside the gene matches. The germline gives CDR1 MDHEN, CDR2 SYDVKM. The CDR3 contains 15 residues. DNA of the CDR3: TGTGCCAGCAGTTCGGGAGGTCTTGGGGTGGATGAGCAGTACTTC. It codes for CASSSGGLGVDEQYF.

The chain is built from TRBV7-9 and TRBJ2-7, with TRBD1 matching over 7 bases. The junction had 9 bases not matched to a gene; V was cut back by 4 bases and J by 3 bases. CDR3 length: 15 amino acids. From germline, CDR1 is SEHNR and CDR2 FQNEAQ (reference sequence). The CDR3 DNA sequence: TGTGCCAGCAGCTCAAGGGACAGCCGGAACTACGAGCAGTACTTC. Its translation: CASSSRDSRNYEQYF.

V and J are TRBV5-6 and TRBJ1-4; D gene ambiguous. V was clipped by 1 base and J by 8 bases, with 6 bases between them. From germline, CDR1 is SGHDT and CDR2 YYEEEE. This CDR3 spans 12 amino acids. For the CDR3, the DNA is TGTGCCAGCAGCTTGAGTGGCGAAAAACTGTTTTTT. Its translation: CASSLSGEKLFF.

V gene TRBV12-2 combines with J gene TRBJ1-5; the table's D call of TRBD1 was not tested on the DNA. TRBV12-2 counts as a pseudogene. The CDR3 covers 17 residues. CDR3 in amino acids: CASRLGTAKYSNQPQHF. In DNA, the CDR3 is TGTGCAAGTCGCTTAGGGACAGCAAAATATAGCAATCAGCCCCAGCATTTT.

V usage is TRBV6-4 and J usage is TRBJ2-1, with D possibly matching TRBD2 (6 bases). V lost 8 bases and J lost 8, with 16 bases in between. The CDR3 extends over 13 amino acids. The germline gives CDR1 MRHNA, CDR2 SNTAGT. The CDR3 region has the DNA TGTGCCAGCCCGACCGGTGGAGGGGATGAGCAGTTCTTC. Amino acids: CASPTGGGDEQFF.

This chain joins TRBV27 and TRBJ1-6; D unresolved. Trimming took 0 bases from V and 7 from J, leaving 10 bases between them. Germline values: CDR1 MNHEY, CDR2 SMNVEV (reference sequence). This CDR3 comprises 15 residues. The DNA for the CDR3 is TGTGCCAGCAGTTTATCGTGGGAGACAAATTCACCCCTCCACTTT. Translation gives CASSLSWETNSPLHF.

V gene TRBV19 combines with J gene TRBJ1-1, with a possible D match to TRBD1 (6 bases). Germline values: CDR1 LNHDA, CDR2 SQIVND (reference sequence). With 6 bases removed from V and 4 bases from J, the gap between germline ends came to 15 bases. The CDR3 sequence is 14 residues long. The CDR3 DNA reads as TGTGCCAGTAGGATCGGACAGCAGAGCACTGAAGCTTTCTTT. This translates into CASRIGQQSTEAFF.

J is TRBJ2-7 and V is TRBV6-5; 9 bases are a match to TRBD2. Trimming took 6 bases from V and 1 from J; bases not matched to a gene: 7. From germline, CDR1 is MNHEY and CDR2 SVGAGI. The CDR3 consists of 15 residues. The CDR3 region is CASSVASGGSYEQYF. DNA of the CDR3: TGTGCCAGCAGCGTTGCCAGCGGGGGGTCCTACGAGCAGTACTTC.

The genes are TRBV9 and TRBJ2-6; no clear D. Germline assignment: CDR1 SGDLS and CDR2 YYNGEE. This CDR3 has 16 residues. The germline V and J ends were trimmed by 0 bases and 0 bases, with 7 bases remaining between them. CDR3: CASSVVRSSGANVLTF. The CDR3 DNA sequence: TGTGCCAGCAGCGTAGTAAGGAGCTCTGGGGCCAACGTCCTGACTTTC.

The V gene is TRBV6-5, the J gene TRBJ2-7; D may be TRBD2 (6 bases). The germline V and J ends were trimmed by 6 bases and 0 bases, with 12 bases remaining between them. Germline V lookup: CDR1 MNHEY, CDR2 SVGAGI. CDR3 size: 14 residues. CDR3 sequence reads: CASSPGGVSYEQYF. In DNA, the CDR3 is TGTGCCAGCAGCCCTGGAGGGGTCTCCTACGAGCAGTACTTC.

This clone was detected once. The CDR3 nucleotides read TGCGCCAGCAGCATCACCCCCAGGAGCCGGGAACAGTACTTC. Protein: CASSITPRSREQYF. The chain is built from TRBV5-1 and TRBJ2-7, with a weak D call TRBD2 (5 bases). CDR3 size: 14 residues. V was pared by 4 bases and J by 10 bases, with 21 bases between. In germline, CDR1 is SGHRS, CDR2 YFSETQ.

The rearrangement links TRBV2 to TRBJ1-1; D call uncertain. The length of the CDR3 is 17 residues. The V and J ends lost 3 bases and 2 bases respectively, with 19 bases between them. In germline, CDR1 is SNHLY, CDR2 FYNNEI. As DNA, the CDR3 is TGTGCCAGCAGTGACGAGGGATGGAGTAGGCCTAACACTGAAGCTTTCTTT. It encodes CASSDEGWSRPNTEAFF.

The gene calls are TRBV19 and TRBJ2-1, with 8 bases identical to TRBD2. Trimming cost V 5 bases and J 0 bases; bases outside gene matches: 12. The CDR3 has 18 amino acids. Germline V gene sequence: CDR1 LNHDA, CDR2 SQIVND (reference sequence). The CDR3 bases are TGTGCCAGTAGTGTCAACTCTTTGGGACTAGGCTCCTACAATGAGCAGTTCTTC. Translated: CASSVNSLGLGSYNEQFF. The full variable domain, with the rest looked up from reference TRBV19 and TRBJ2-1, is DGGITQSPKYLFRKEGQNVTLSCEQNLNHDAMYWYRQDPGQGLRLIYYSQIVNDFQKGDIAEGYSVSREKKESFPLTVTSAQKNPTAFYLCASSVNSLGLGSYNEQFFGPGTRLTVL.

The chain uses TRBV7-2 and TRBJ2-7, with unresolved D. V was shortened by 5 bases and J by 0 bases, with 14 bases between the two germline ends. CDR3 length: 15 amino acids. The V gene's germline CDR1 is SGHTA and CDR2 FQGNSA. CDR3 sequence: CASSPATYFSYEQYF. CDR3 DNA: TGTGCCAGCAGCCCCGCGACTTACTTCTCCTACGAGCAGTACTTC.

The gene calls are TRBV7-2 and TRBJ2-5, with D possibly being TRBD2 (6 bases). The CDR3 is made up of 15 amino acids. The germline CDR1 and CDR2 sequences are SGHTA and FQGNSA. V was pared by 2 bases and J by 2 bases, with 12 bases between. Here the CDR3 reads CASSLRSGGQETQYF. As DNA, the CDR3 is TGTGCCAGCAGCTTACGAAGTGGGGGGCAAGAGACCCAGTACTTC.

This chain joins TRBV19 and TRBJ2-1, with TRBD1 as a possible D gene (6 bases). Looked up from germline, CDR1 is LNHDA and CDR2 is SQIVND (reference sequence). V lost 7 bases and J 7 bases, leaving 11 bases between the germline ends. This CDR3 has 12 amino acids. The CDR3 coding sequence is TGTGCCAGTACGGACCAGGGGAATGAGCAGTTCTTC. This codes for CASTDQGNEQFF.

CDR3 in DNA: TGCGCCAGCAGCTTGGAACAGGGGGCAACCGGGGAGCTGTTTTTT. Translated: CASSLEQGATGELFF. V gene TRBV5-1 combines with J gene TRBJ2-2; 9 nucleotides line up with TRBD1. This CDR3 has 15 amino acids. Germline lookup yields CDR1 SGHRS and CDR2 YFSETQ. V was pared by 0 bases and J by 5 bases, with 2 bases of the junction left unmatched. Full variable domain (missing parts from reference TRBV5-1 and TRBJ2-2): KAGVTQTPRYLIKTRGQQVTLSCSPISGHRSVSWYQQTPGQGLQFLFEYFSETQRNKGNFPGRFSGRQFSNSRSEMNVSTLELGDSALYLCASSLEQGATGELFFGEGSRLTVL.

This chain connects TRBV5-1 to TRBJ1-2, with TRBD1 matching 8 bases. Germline CDR1 SGHRS, CDR2 YFSETQ. Unmatched junction bases numbered 2, after V lost 0 bases and J lost 4 bases. The CDR3 length is 14 residues. CDR3 region: CASSLGQGSYGYTF. CDR3 in DNA: TGCGCCAGCAGCTTGGGACAGGGGAGCTATGGCTACACCTTC.